This T cell receptor (beta chain) is from a study of blood T cell repertoires in COVID-19. For the study at large: PBMCs, B-cell-depleted T cells, or T cells provided the cDNA or gDNA that made up the material.

The CDR3 is 15 amino acids. Losses at the gene ends were 4 bases for V and 8 bases for J; bases not matched to a gene: 8. Germline lookup yields CDR1 SGHKS and CDR2 YYEKEE (reference sequence). This table comes from immunoSEQ multiplex PCR, and its TCRdb copy is limited to in-frame clones, with some not included. In the table there are some 300,000 clones, around nine tenths of which are singletons. This TCR derives from a man between 70 and 80 years old with acute or convalescent COVID-19. The rearrangement links TRBV5-5 to TRBJ1-6; TRBD1 matches at 8 bases. The sample consisted of peripheral blood. CDR3 sequence (DNA): TGTGCCAGCAGCGTGACAGGGGATAAGGATTCACCCCTCCACTTT. This codes for CASSVTGDKDSPLHF.